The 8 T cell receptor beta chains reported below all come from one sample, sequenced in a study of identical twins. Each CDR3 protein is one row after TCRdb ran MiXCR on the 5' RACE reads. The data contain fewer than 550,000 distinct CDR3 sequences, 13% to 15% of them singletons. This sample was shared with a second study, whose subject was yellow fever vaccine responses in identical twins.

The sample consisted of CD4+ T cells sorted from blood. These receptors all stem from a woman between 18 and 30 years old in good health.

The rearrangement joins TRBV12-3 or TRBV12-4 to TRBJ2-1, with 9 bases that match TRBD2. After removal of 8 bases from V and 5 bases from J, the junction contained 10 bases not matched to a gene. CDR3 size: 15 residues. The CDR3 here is CASLNWGLADNEQFF. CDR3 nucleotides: TGTGCCAGCCTCAACTGGGGACTAGCCGACAATGAGCAGTTCTTC.

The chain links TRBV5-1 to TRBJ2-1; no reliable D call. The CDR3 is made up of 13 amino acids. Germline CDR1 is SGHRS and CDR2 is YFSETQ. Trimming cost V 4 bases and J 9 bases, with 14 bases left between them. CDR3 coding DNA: TGCGCCAGCAGCCCCTTGGGTCGTAGTGAGCAGTTCTTC. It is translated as CASSPLGRSEQFF.

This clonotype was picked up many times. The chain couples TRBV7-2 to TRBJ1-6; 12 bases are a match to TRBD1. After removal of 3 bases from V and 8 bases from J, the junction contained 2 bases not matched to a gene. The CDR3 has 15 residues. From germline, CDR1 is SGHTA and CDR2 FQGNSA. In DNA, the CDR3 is TGTGCCAGCAGCTTCCGGGACAGGGGGCATTCACCCCTCCACTTT. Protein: CASSFRDRGHSPLHF.

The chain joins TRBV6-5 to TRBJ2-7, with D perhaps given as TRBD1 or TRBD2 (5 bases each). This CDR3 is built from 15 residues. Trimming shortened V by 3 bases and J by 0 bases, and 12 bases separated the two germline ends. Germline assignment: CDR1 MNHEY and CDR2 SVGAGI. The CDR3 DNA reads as TGTGCCAGCAGTTATGTGGGGGAAAGCTCCTACGAGCAGTACTTC. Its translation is CASSYVGESSYEQYF.

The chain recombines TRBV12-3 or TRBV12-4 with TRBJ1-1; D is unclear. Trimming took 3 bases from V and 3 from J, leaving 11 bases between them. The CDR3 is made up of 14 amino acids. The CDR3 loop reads CASSFSGGYTEAFF. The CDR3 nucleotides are TGTGCCAGCAGTTTCAGCGGAGGGTACACTGAAGCTTTCTTT.

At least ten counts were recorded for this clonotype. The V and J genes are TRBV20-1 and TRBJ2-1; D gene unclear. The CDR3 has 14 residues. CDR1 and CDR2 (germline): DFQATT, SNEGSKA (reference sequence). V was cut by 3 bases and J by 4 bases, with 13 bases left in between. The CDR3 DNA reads TGCAGTGCTAGTTTTGGGATACCATACAATGAGCAGTTCTTC. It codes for CSASFGIPYNEQFF.

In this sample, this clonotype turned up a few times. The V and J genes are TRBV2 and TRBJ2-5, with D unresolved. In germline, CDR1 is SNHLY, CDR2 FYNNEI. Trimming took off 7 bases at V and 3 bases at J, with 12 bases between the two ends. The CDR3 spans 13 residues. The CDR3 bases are TGTGCCAGCACGAGAGGTGGGAAAGAGACCCAGTACTTC. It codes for CASTRGGKETQYF.

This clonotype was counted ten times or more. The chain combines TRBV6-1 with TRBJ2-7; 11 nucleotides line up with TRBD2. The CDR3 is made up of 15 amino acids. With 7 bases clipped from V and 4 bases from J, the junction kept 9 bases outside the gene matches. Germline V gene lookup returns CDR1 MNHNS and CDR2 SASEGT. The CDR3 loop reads CASIASGTSGYEQYF. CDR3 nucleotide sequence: TGTGCCAGCATAGCATCCGGGACTAGCGGATACGAGCAGTACTTC.